The rows below give T cell receptor beta chains drawn from one sample of a study of T cell repertoires in cytomegalovirus infection. No antigen has been identified for these receptors. TCRdb reprocessed the reads with MiXCR, giving one entry per CDR3 protein. Seen here are around 300,000 distinct CDR3 sequences, 20% to 25% observed once, and the top ten hold 13%. The sample consisted of cultured PBMCs, taken from culture after CMV antigen stimulation. The receptors shown here come from a human donor in good health (CMV status not recorded). Some clones in this sample may be carry-over from other donors' samples. CDR3s include the opening cysteine and the closing phenylalanine or tryptophan. D genes are given only for firm matches.

v_call: TRBV14; j_call: TRBJ1-5; d_call: NA; cdr3_aa: CASSRSRDILLSNQPQHF
v_call: TRBV12-3/TRBV12-4; j_call: TRBJ1-3; d_call: TRBD1; cdr3_aa: CASSLLTGAGNTIYF
v_call: TRBV28; j_call: TRBJ2-7; d_call: TRBD2; cdr3_aa: CASCRTSAYYEQYF
v_call: TRBV7-2; j_call: TRBJ2-5; d_call: NA; cdr3_aa: CASSLSLVAETQYF
v_call: TRBV10-3; j_call: TRBJ2-2; d_call: NA; cdr3_aa: CAISVGPGGELFF
v_call: TRBV7-3; j_call: TRBJ2-1; d_call: NA; cdr3_aa: CASSLTGSQSEQFF
v_call: TRBV4-1; j_call: TRBJ1-2; d_call: NA; cdr3_aa: CASSPSGGTNYGYTF
v_call: TRBV20-1; j_call: TRBJ2-1; d_call: TRBD2; cdr3_aa: CSASRGTSGGNNEQFF
v_call: TRBV4-1; j_call: TRBJ2-1; d_call: TRBD2; cdr3_aa: CASSPIAGGGSYNEQFF
v_call: TRBV7-2; j_call: TRBJ2-7; d_call: NA; cdr3_aa: CASAPGRGSYEQYF
v_call: TRBV10-3; j_call: TRBJ2-6; d_call: NA; cdr3_aa: CAISERGRGANVLTF
v_call: TRBV5-5; j_call: TRBJ1-1; d_call: NA; cdr3_aa: CASRPPGLEAFF
v_call: TRBV19; j_call: TRBJ2-6; d_call: NA; cdr3_aa: CASSGQSSGANVLTF
v_call: TRBV6-4; j_call: TRBJ2-3; d_call: NA; cdr3_aa: CASSAGDPDTQYF
v_call: TRBV6-6; j_call: TRBJ1-2; d_call: TRBD1; cdr3_aa: CASTLTGTGGILRGYTF
v_call: TRBV6-2/TRBV6-3; j_call: TRBJ2-1; d_call: NA; cdr3_aa: CASSRWGSTYNEQFF
v_call: TRBV7-2; j_call: TRBJ2-1; d_call: TRBD2; cdr3_aa: CASSSRTSGLAGGPGFNEQFF
v_call: TRBV19; j_call: TRBJ2-1; d_call: NA; cdr3_aa: CASSISSGRAQFF
v_call: TRBV7-9; j_call: TRBJ2-4; d_call: NA; cdr3_aa: CASSGTGDLAKNIQYF
v_call: TRBV23-1; j_call: TRBJ1-5; d_call: NA; cdr3_aa: CASRYPGALRRNQPQHF
v_call: TRBV19; j_call: TRBJ1-5; d_call: TRBD1; cdr3_aa: CASSSRSGTGHNQPQHF
v_call: TRBV27; j_call: TRBJ2-1; d_call: TRBD2; cdr3_aa: CASSPRGLADNEQFF
v_call: TRBV2; j_call: TRBJ2-2; d_call: NA; cdr3_aa: CAGSVGSIGELFF
v_call: TRBV2; j_call: TRBJ2-2; d_call: NA; cdr3_aa: CASSKRDTNTGELFF
v_call: TRBV20-1; j_call: TRBJ2-2; d_call: NA; cdr3_aa: CSARDRTNTGELFF
v_call: TRBV4-3; j_call: TRBJ2-1; d_call: TRBD2; cdr3_aa: CASSQVEAGGPVDEQFF
v_call: TRBV30; j_call: TRBJ1-3; d_call: NA; cdr3_aa: CAWSVKGPRGGNTIYF
v_call: TRBV19; j_call: TRBJ2-1; d_call: TRBD2; cdr3_aa: CASSPLGTSGPWEFF
v_call: TRBV7-2; j_call: TRBJ2-1; d_call: NA; cdr3_aa: CASSSSSALSYNEQFF
v_call: TRBV19; j_call: TRBJ1-2; d_call: TRBD1; cdr3_aa: CASTDRGRGYTF